The 30 T cell receptor beta chains given below trace back to one sample, sequenced in a study of cytomegalovirus exposure and HLA in healthy donors. The PCR had 60 Vbeta and 13 Jbeta primers. TCRdb's table, derived via immunoSEQ multiplex PCR, lists solely in-frame clones and lacks some. The data contain more than 100,000 clones, about 74% of them singletons. Sequencing input: PBMCs. These receptors were collected from a woman aged 45-65 years in good health and CMV-seropositive.

This clone was found a few times. Other nucleotide sequences in the sample specify the same CDR3. V and J are TRBV5-1 and TRBJ2-2, with D perhaps TRBD1 (7 bases). V was shortened by 1 base and J by 6 bases, with 22 bases between the two germline ends. CDR3 length equals 18 residues. The germline CDR1 and CDR2 sequences are SGHRS and YFSETQ. In nucleotides, the CDR3 is TGCGCCAGCAGCTTGCGCCTACTGTCAGGGGGGACCGCCGGGGAGCTGTTTTTT. Protein sequence: CASSLRLLSGGTAGELFF.

The rearrangement joins TRBV5-1 to TRBJ2-3, with a weak D call TRBD2 (6 bases). The germline V gene has CDR1 SGHRS and CDR2 YFSETQ. The CDR3 consists of 14 residues. V was shortened by 0 bases and J by 8 bases, with 13 bases between the two germline ends. CDR3 in DNA: TGCGCCAGCAGCTTGGCACGGGGGAGAGCTACGCAGTATTTT. This gives the protein CASSLARGRATQYF. Together with reference TRBV5-1 and TRBJ2-3, the CDR3 gives the full variable domain: KAGVTQTPRYLIKTRGQQVTLSCSPISGHRSVSWYQQTPGQGLQFLFEYFSETQRNKGNFPGRFSGRQFSNSRSEMNVSTLELGDSALYLCASSLARGRATQYFGPGTRLTVL.

This clone was seen many times. V and J are TRBV19 and TRBJ1-3; a weak D match, TRBD1 (6 bases). CDR1 and CDR2 from the germline V gene are LNHDA and SQIVND (reference sequence). The CDR3 is made up of 14 amino acids. The V gene lost 5 bases and the J gene lost 3 bases, with 11 bases spanning the gap. The CDR3 sequence: CASSVQGFGNTIYF. The CDR3 coding sequence is TGTGCCAGTAGTGTCCAGGGGTTTGGAAACACCATATATTTT.

This chain uses TRBV6-5 with TRBJ2-5, with TRBD2 identical over 12 bases. Germline V gene sequence: CDR1 MNHEY, CDR2 SVGAGI. Trimming at V came to 5 bases and at J to 1 base, leaving 2 bases not matched to a gene. The CDR3 runs to 15 residues. This chain's CDR3 is CASSLAGGPQETQYF. Written as DNA, the CDR3 is TGTGCCAGCAGTCTAGCGGGGGGGCCCCAAGAGACCCAGTACTTC.

This chain uses TRBV19 with TRBJ1-2, with TRBD1 matching over 8 bases. The CDR3 runs to 15 residues. Trimming at V came to 6 bases and at J to 2 bases, leaving 8 bases not matched to a gene. Germline V lookup: CDR1 LNHDA, CDR2 SQIVND (reference sequence). The CDR3 nucleotides read TGTGCCAGTAGACCACGACAGGGGCACAACTATGGCTACACCTTC. It encodes CASRPRQGHNYGYTF.

The chain employs TRBV5-1 and TRBJ1-4, with TRBD1 matching over 10 bases. Trimming cost V 3 bases and J 2 bases; bases outside gene matches: 10. There are 18 residues in the CDR3. Germline assignment: CDR1 SGHRS and CDR2 YFSETQ. The CDR3 loop reads CASSYPGTGETTNEKLFF. In DNA, the CDR3 is TGCGCCAGCAGCTACCCCGGGACAGGGGAGACCACTAATGAAAAACTGTTTTTT.

V gene TRBV2 combines with J gene TRBJ1-3; D might be TRBD1 (5 bases). V shed 9 bases and J shed 0 bases, with 15 bases lying between them. The germline CDR1 and CDR2 sequences are SNHLY and FYNNEI. The CDR3 is 15 residues long. In DNA form, the CDR3 reads TGTGCCAGTAGACAGCTTACTACCTCTGGAAACACCATATATTTT. Its protein product is CASRQLTTSGNTIYF.

The chain recombines TRBV6-5 with TRBJ2-6; tentative D call: TRBD2 (6 bases). The CDR3 runs to 15 residues. Germline loops: CDR1 MNHEY, CDR2 SVGAGI. The germline V and J ends were trimmed by 6 bases and 1 base, with 10 bases remaining between them. The CDR3, as DNA: TGTGCCAGCAGCCCCGGGACTTCTGGGGCCAACGTCCTGACTTTC. Translating it yields CASSPGTSGANVLTF.

V usage is TRBV6-1 and J usage is TRBJ2-1; TRBD2 matches at 9 bases. Germline V gene sequence: CDR1 MNHNS, CDR2 SASEGT. V shed 0 bases, J shed 7 bases, and the junction held 10 bases outside the gene matches. This CDR3 has 17 amino acids. The CDR3 DNA follows: TGTGCCAGCAGTGAAGCGCTTCTGGCGGGGGGGCATAATGAGCAGTTCTTC. Translation: CASSEALLAGGHNEQFF.

The chain couples TRBV10-3 to TRBJ1-5, with D hard to call. Germline lookup yields CDR1 ENHRY and CDR2 SYGVKD. Trimming took 0 bases from V and 0 from J, leaving 12 bases between them. There are 17 residues in the CDR3. CDR3: CAISESFQTSSNQPQHF. Here the CDR3 DNA reads TGTGCCATCAGTGAGTCGTTTCAAACAAGTAGCAATCAGCCCCAGCATTTT.

The CDR3 DNA sequence: TGTGCCAGTACAAGAGACTACTATGGCTACACCTTC. Amino acids: CASTRDYYGYTF. The V and J genes are TRBV19 and TRBJ1-2; no firm D call. V gave up 7 bases and J gave up 3 bases, with 9 bases separating them. The CDR3 has 12 amino acids. Germline lookup yields CDR1 LNHDA and CDR2 SQIVND (reference sequence).

V and J are TRBV2 and TRBJ2-1; possibly TRBD1 for D (7 bases). Per germline, CDR1 SNHLY and CDR2 FYNNEI. V was shortened by 1 base and J by 2 bases, with 12 bases between the two germline ends. This CDR3 has 16 residues. The CDR3 sequence is CASSEDQGGPYNEQFF. The CDR3 region has the DNA TGTGCCAGCAGTGAAGATCAGGGGGGCCCCTACAATGAGCAGTTCTTC.

The chain uses TRBV5-4 and TRBJ1-2; D possibly corresponds to TRBD1 (6 bases). V lost 4 bases and J lost 5, with 18 bases in between. Germline values: CDR1 SGHNT, CDR2 YYREEE (reference sequence). This CDR3 spans 15 amino acids. The CDR3 coding sequence is TGTGCCAGCAGCCAGGACGGAGGGGGGGTTTATGGCTACACCTTC. Translating it yields CASSQDGGGVYGYTF.

V is TRBV6-5 and J is TRBJ1-5; D is perhaps TRBD1 (6 bases). This CDR3 is 15 amino acids long. V was cut by 6 bases and J by 4 bases, with 16 bases left in between. The germline CDR1 and CDR2 sequences are MNHEY and SVGAGI. Here the CDR3 DNA reads TGTGCCAGCAGGGCCAGGGGTGGGCGAAATCAGCCCCAGCATTTT. Its protein product is CASRARGGRNQPQHF.

This rearrangement joins TRBV25-1 to TRBJ1-6; perhaps TRBD1 as D (6 bases). The CDR3 has 16 residues. Trimming took off 1 base at V and 9 bases at J, with 16 bases between the two ends. Germline V gene sequence: CDR1 MGHDK, CDR2 SYGVNS. The CDR3 loop is CASSESGGATSSPLHF. DNA of the CDR3: TGTGCCAGCAGTGAATCCGGGGGGGCAACGTCTTCACCCCTCCACTTT. The variable domain in full, completed from reference TRBV25-1 and TRBJ1-6, reads EADIYQTPRYLVIGTGKKITLECSQTMGHDKMYWYQQDPGMELHLIHYSYGVNSTEKGDLSSESTVSRIRTEHFPLTLESARPSHTSQYLCASSESGGATSSPLHFGNGTRLTVT.

The V gene is TRBV6-1, the J gene TRBJ2-1, with D perhaps matching TRBD2 (5 bases). The CDR3 is 13 amino acids. CDR1 MNHNS and CDR2 SASEGT come from the germline V gene. The ends were cut back, 0 bases at V and 12 bases at J, with 12 bases in the middle. The CDR3 region has the DNA TGTGCCAGCAGTGAAGCGCGGCGGGTGGGGCAGTTCTTC. Protein sequence: CASSEARRVGQFF.

This clone was recorded a few times. The genes are TRBV5-4 and TRBJ2-1; D is uncertain. Trimming took off 1 base at V and 5 bases at J, with 7 bases between the two ends. The germline V gene encodes CDR1 SGHNT and CDR2 YYREEE (reference sequence). The CDR3 length is 13 residues. The CDR3 sequence is CASSLTDNNEQFF. CDR3 coding DNA: TGTGCCAGCAGCTTGACAGATAACAATGAGCAGTTCTTC.

Only a few counts were recorded for this clone. The gene calls are TRBV4-2 and TRBJ1-2; tentative D call: TRBD1 (6 bases). The ends were cut back, 0 bases at V and 4 bases at J, with 18 bases in the middle. The CDR3 sequence is 17 residues long. The germline CDR1 and CDR2 sequences are LGHNA and YNFKEQ. The CDR3 DNA is TGTGCCAGCAGCCAAGATAATCAGGGGCAGGCCGTCTATGGCTACACCTTC. Its translation: CASSQDNQGQAVYGYTF.

The genes are TRBV6-1 and TRBJ1-2; a weak D match, TRBD1 (6 bases). With 10 bases removed from V and 8 bases from J, the gap between germline ends came to 14 bases. Germline-derived CDR1 and CDR2 are MNHNS and SASEGT. The CDR3 is made up of 11 amino acids. The CDR3 sequence: CATIRGGGYTF. The CDR3 DNA reads as TGTGCCACCATCAGAGGGGGAGGCTACACCTTC.

To note about this clone: Mismatch with germline at one junction end may stem from a read error. J is TRBJ1-3 and V is TRBV30; D unresolved. Per the germline V gene, CDR1 is GTSNPN and CDR2 is SVGIG (reference sequence). The CDR3 spans 11 residues. The CDR3 protein is CAWSAGNTIYF. CDR3 DNA: TGTGCCTGGAGTGCTGGCAACACCATATATTTT. Based on the CDR3 plus reference TRBV30 and TRBJ1-3, the full variable domain is SQTIHQWPATLVQPVGSPLSLECTVEGTSNPNLYWYRQAAGRGLQLLFYSVGIGQISSEVPQNLSASRPQDRQFILSSKKLLLSDSGFYLCAWSAGNTIYFGEGSWLTVV.

This clone came up a few times. The rearrangement joins TRBV6-5 to TRBJ2-5; 9 bases map to TRBD1. Germline values: CDR1 MNHEY, CDR2 SVGAGI. This CDR3 spans 16 amino acids. The ends lost 2 bases at V and 3 bases at J; junction bases unmatched: 7. The CDR3 sequence is CASSYTGGFAEETQYF. The CDR3 bases are TGTGCCAGCAGTTACACAGGGGGCTTCGCTGAAGAGACCCAGTACTTC.

The genes are TRBV27 and TRBJ2-5; D gene unclear. V lost 5 bases and J lost 7, with 11 bases in between. Germline V gene sequence: CDR1 MNHEY, CDR2 SMNVEV (reference sequence). This CDR3 spans 12 amino acids. The CDR3 protein is CASSPHPGTQYF. The CDR3 DNA reads TGTGCCAGCAGTCCACACCCGGGGACCCAGTACTTC.

The chain carries TRBV5-5 and TRBJ2-7; 7 bases line up with TRBD2. Germline V lookup: CDR1 SGHKS, CDR2 YYEKEE (reference sequence). J was trimmed by 6 bases and V by 4 bases; bases with no gene match: 22. The CDR3 consists of 18 residues. This CDR3 reads CASSQLPGLSGVLSEQYF. The CDR3 DNA follows: TGTGCCAGCAGCCAGCTCCCGGGTCTGAGCGGGGTCCTGAGCGAGCAGTACTTC.

The chain employs TRBV7-2 and TRBJ1-5, with D perhaps matching TRBD1 (6 bases). V gave up 5 bases and J gave up 2 bases, with 16 bases separating them. CDR3 length equals 16 residues. Germline V lookup: CDR1 SGHTA, CDR2 FQGNSA. CDR3 residues: CASSLNLGARNQPQHF. CDR3 nucleotides: TGTGCCAGCAGCCTCAACCTGGGGGCGCGCAATCAGCCCCAGCATTTT.

The V gene is TRBV2, the J gene TRBJ1-3; no reliable D call. Looked up from germline, CDR1 is SNHLY and CDR2 is FYNNEI. The germline V and J ends were trimmed by 7 bases and 4 bases, with 17 bases remaining between them. The CDR3 consists of 15 residues. The CDR3 is CASNEATGIGNTIYF. The CDR3 DNA reads as TGTGCCAGCAACGAAGCAACGGGAATCGGAAACACCATATATTTT.

CDR3 region: CASSLSGGGAYEQYF. CDR3 coding DNA: TGCGCCAGCAGCCTGTCCGGGGGAGGTGCCTACGAGCAGTACTTC. The rearrangement uses TRBV5-1 and TRBJ2-7; tentative D call: TRBD2 (6 bases). V dropped 4 bases and J dropped 2 bases, with 16 bases sitting between them. The CDR3 has 15 residues. CDR1 is SGHRS, CDR2 YFSETQ, per germline.

The rearrangement uses TRBV21-1 and TRBJ2-5; TRBD2, the table's D call, was not compared with the DNA. TRBV21-1 is designated a pseudogene. This CDR3 region has 13 residues. CDR3 loop: CASDWSRQETQYF. The CDR3 DNA reads as TGTGCCAGCGACTGGTCCCGTCAGGAGACCCAGTACTTC.

This chain connects TRBV11-2 to TRBJ2-5; D may be TRBD2 (6 bases). This CDR3 is built from 15 residues. The germline gives CDR1 SGHAT, CDR2 FQNNGV. V gave up 5 bases and J gave up 1 base, with 14 bases separating them. The CDR3 coding sequence is TGTGCCAGCAGCGCTTGGCGGGGACTCCAAGAGACCCAGTACTTC. Translating it yields CASSAWRGLQETQYF.

V is TRBV6-6 and J is TRBJ2-1; 8 bases agree with TRBD2. Germline values: CDR1 MNHNY, CDR2 SVGAGI (reference sequence). V shed 4 bases and J 4 bases; nucleotides not matched to a gene: 6. CDR3 length: 15 amino acids. The CDR3 nucleotides are TGTGCCAGCAGTTCGGGGGCGGGGGGTTACAATGAGCAGTTCTTC. Amino acid sequence: CASSSGAGGYNEQFF.

In its sample, this clone was seen a few times. The chain joins TRBV19 to TRBJ2-1; possible D gene TRBD1, 6 bases. CDR1 LNHDA and CDR2 SQIVND come from the germline V gene (reference sequence). V lost 5 bases to trimming and J lost 6 bases, with 17 bases between them. The CDR3 spans 15 residues. The DNA of the CDR3 is TGTGCCAGTAGTTTGGGGGCAGCAGATAGCAATGAGCAGTTCTTC. It yields the protein CASSLGAADSNEQFF.